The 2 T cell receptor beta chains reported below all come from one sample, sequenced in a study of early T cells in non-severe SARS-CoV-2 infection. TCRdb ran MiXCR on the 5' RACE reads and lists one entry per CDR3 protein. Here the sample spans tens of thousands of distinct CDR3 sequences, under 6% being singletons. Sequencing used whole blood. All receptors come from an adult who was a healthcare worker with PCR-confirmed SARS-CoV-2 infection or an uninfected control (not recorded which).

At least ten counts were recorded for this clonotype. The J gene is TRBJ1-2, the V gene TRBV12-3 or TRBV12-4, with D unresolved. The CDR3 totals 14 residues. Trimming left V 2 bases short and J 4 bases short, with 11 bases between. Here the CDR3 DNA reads TGTGCCAGCAGTTTAATGGCCGTGAGCTATGGCTACACCTTC. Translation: CASSLMAVSYGYTF.

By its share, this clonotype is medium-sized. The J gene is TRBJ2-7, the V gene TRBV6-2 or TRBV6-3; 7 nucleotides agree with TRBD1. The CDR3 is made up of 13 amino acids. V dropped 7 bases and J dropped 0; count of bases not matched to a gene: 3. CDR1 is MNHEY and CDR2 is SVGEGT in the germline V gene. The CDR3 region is CASKQGSSYEQYF. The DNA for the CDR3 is TGTGCCAGCAAACAGGGGTCCTCCTACGAGCAGTACTTC.